The rows below give T cell receptor beta chains drawn from one sample of a study of T-cell memory formation after mild COVID-19. TCRdb itself ran the 5' RACE reads through MiXCR, one entry per CDR3 protein. The sample includes 6,000 to 9,500 distinct CDR3 sequences, roughly 30% of them seen just once. What was sequenced was PBMCs or a T cell subset sorted from them (not recorded which). These receptors were taken from an adult woman who had mild COVID-19 (a few samples of this study predate the infection). Cell type and time point are not known. The CDR3 runs from the conserved cysteine through the conserved F or W. D genes are given only for firm matches. The size entry is marked missing in some rows and otherwise reads once, few, many or a size class.

size,D,J,V,CDR3,DNA
-,-,TRBJ2-3,TRBV18,CASSPQGKGDTQYF,TGTGCCAGCTCACCACAGGGCAAGGGAGATACGCAGTATTTT
once,-,TRBJ2-1,TRBV5-6,CASSLGGQGSYNEQFF,TGTGCCAGCAGCTTGGGAGGGCAGGGCTCCTACAATGAGCAGTTCTTC
many,-,TRBJ1-3,TRBV9,CASSLGQSSGNTIYF,TGTGCCAGCAGCCTAGGACAGAGCTCTGGAAACACCATATATTTT
many,-,TRBJ2-3,TRBV9,CASSGQILGTDTQYF,TGTGCCAGCAGCGGACAGATCCTAGGTACAGATACGCAGTATTTT
many,-,TRBJ1-6,TRBV20-1,CSARPRGFRYNSPLHF,TGCAGTGCTAGACCACGAGGGTTTCGCTATAATTCACCCCTCCACTTT
many,TRBD2,TRBJ2-2,TRBV13,CASSPSTRTSGILAIGELFF,TGTGCCAGCAGCCCTAGTACTAGGACTAGCGGAATCCTCGCTATTGGGGAGCTGTTTTTT
once,-,TRBJ1-1,TRBV7-3,CASSLSAGTEAFF,TGTGCCAGCAGCTTATCGGCGGGCACTGAAGCTTTCTTT
many,-,TRBJ1-1,TRBV7-9,CASSSLRFMNTEAFF,TGTGCCAGCAGCTCACTCAGGTTCATGAACACTGAAGCTTTCTTT
medium-sized,TRBD2,TRBJ2-1,TRBV7-2,CASTQLALGPYNEQFF,TGTGCCAGCACCCAACTAGCGTTAGGCCCCTACAATGAGCAGTTCTTC
medium-sized,TRBD1,TRBJ2-7,TRBV6-5,CASSYWGQGSYEQYF,TGTGCCAGCAGTTACTGGGGACAGGGTTCCTACGAGCAGTACTTC
many,TRBD1,TRBJ1-5,TRBV7-2,CASSLEADRDGYHQPQHF,TGTGCCAGCAGCTTAGAAGCGGACAGGGACGGATATCATCAGCCCCAGCATTTT
-,TRBD2,TRBJ2-3,TRBV12-3/TRBV12-4,CASRASGSADTQYF,TGTGCCAGCAGGGCTAGCGGGAGCGCAGATACGCAGTATTTT
many,-,TRBJ2-1,TRBV4-1,CASSQEGRNYNEQFF,TGCGCCAGCAGCCAAGAAGGTCGGAACTACAATGAGCAGTTCTTC
-,TRBD1,TRBJ2-1,TRBV20-1,CSALTGDNEQFF,TGCAGTGCCCTGACAGGGGACAATGAGCAGTTCTTC
many,-,TRBJ2-1,TRBV6-2/TRBV6-3,CASSQTGGFFF,TGTGCCAGCAGTCAGACAGGAGGGTTCTTCTTC
-,-,TRBJ1-1,TRBV29-1,CSVGNEAFF,TGCAGCGTTGGGAATGAAGCTTTCTTT
many,TRBD1,TRBJ2-1,TRBV6-5,CASSLHTGGSYNEQFF,TGTGCCAGCAGTCTACACACAGGGGGCTCCTACAATGAGCAGTTCTTC
-,-,TRBJ2-3,TRBV7-2,CASSPRLSTDTQYF,TGTGCCAGCAGCCCTCGTTTGAGCACAGATACGCAGTATTTT
-,TRBD1,TRBJ2-3,TRBV20-1,CSARSRDRGRTDTQYF,TGCAGTGCTAGGTCGCGGGACAGGGGTCGCACAGATACGCAGTATTTT
many,-,TRBJ2-1,TRBV4-3,CASSQEARGGEQFF,TGCGCCAGCAGCCAAGAGGCCCGAGGAGGTGAGCAGTTCTTC
medium-sized,TRBD1,TRBJ1-1,TRBV10-2,CASSERLDRADEAFF,TGCGCCAGCAGTGAGCGTTTGGACAGGGCTGATGAAGCTTTCTTT
-,-,TRBJ2-3,TRBV2,CASSERGHADTQYF,TGTGCCAGCAGTGAGAGGGGCCACGCAGATACGCAGTATTTT
-,TRBD2,TRBJ2-3,TRBV28,CAWSTWDLAGGPDTQYF,TGTGCCTGGTCAACCTGGGATCTAGCGGGGGGGCCAGATACGCAGTATTTT
-,-,TRBJ2-3,TRBV27,CASSLRRDTDTQYF,TGTGCCAGCAGCCTCCGCCGGGACACAGATACGCAGTATTTT
medium-sized,-,TRBJ1-1,TRBV7-9,CASSPYVLTGREAFF,TGTGCCAGCAGCCCCTACGTGCTTACAGGGCGGGAAGCTTTCTTT
medium-sized,-,TRBJ1-1,TRBV7-6,CASSWGRQARPYTEAFF,TGTGCCAGCAGCTGGGGAAGACAGGCGAGGCCTTACACTGAAGCTTTCTTT
medium-sized,-,TRBJ2-4,TRBV27,CATRDYSGLTKNIQYF,TGTGCCACCAGAGATTATTCTGGTTTGACCAAAAACATTCAGTACTTC
-,-,TRBJ1-3,TRBV9,CASSVTGTGNTIYF,TGTGCCAGCAGCGTAACTGGGACAGGAAACACCATATATTTT
-,TRBD2,TRBJ2-5,TRBV7-3,CASSLKGLAGWETQYF,TGTGCCAGCAGCTTAAAGGGACTAGCGGGGTGGGAGACCCAGTACTTC
many,-,TRBJ1-1,TRBV12-3/TRBV12-4,CASSFGSVRVSPRGTEAFF,TGTGCCAGCAGTTTTGGGTCGGTACGGGTCTCACCTCGAGGGACTGAAGCTTTCTTT
many,-,TRBJ2-1,TRBV11-3,CASSLDGSSGNEQFF,TGTGCCAGCAGCTTAGATGGGTCGTCAGGTAATGAGCAGTTCTTC
many,-,TRBJ1-2,TRBV6-5,CASTPTASSPVYGYTF,TGTGCCAGCACCCCGACCGCATCGAGCCCCGTCTATGGCTACACCTTC
-,-,TRBJ2-7,TRBV10-1,CASSHRDKYPRDEQYF,TGCGCCAGCAGCCACCGGGACAAATACCCACGCGACGAGCAGTACTTC
many,-,TRBJ2-7,TRBV7-8,CASSQKGRYRPRPYEQYF,TGTGCCAGCAGCCAAAAAGGTCGGTACAGGCCGAGACCTTACGAGCAGTACTTC
many,TRBD2,TRBJ2-1,TRBV5-1,CASSSLAGGEGTMKQFF,TGCGCCAGCAGCTCCCTAGCGGGAGGGGAGGGAACAATGAAGCAGTTCTTC
many,TRBD1,TRBJ2-7,TRBV20-1,CSASRQGTYEQYF,TGCAGTGCTAGTCGACAGGGTACCTACGAGCAGTACTTC
-,-,TRBJ1-4,TRBV4-3,CASSQSPSEDEKLFF,TGCGCCAGCAGCCAAAGTCCTTCGGAGGATGAAAAACTGTTTTTT
medium-sized,-,TRBJ2-3,TRBV11-2,CASSLEWEDTQYF,TGTGCCAGCAGCTTAGAATGGGAAGATACGCAGTATTTT
many,-,TRBJ2-7,TRBV12-3/TRBV12-4,CASSHARLPETYEQYF,TGTGCCAGCAGCCACGCCCGACTACCCGAAACCTACGAGCAGTACTTC
medium-sized,-,TRBJ2-3,TRBV7-9,CASSPPGHPITDTQYF,TGTGCCAGCAGCCCCCCCGGACACCCAATCACAGATACGCAGTATTTT